Sequencing of this T cell receptor (beta chain) was carried out in a study of blood T cell repertoires in COVID-19. The V end was cut by 2 bases, the J end by 5 bases, with 7 bases between. This CDR3 has 13 residues. CDR1 is SGHTA and CDR2 is FQGNSA in the germline V gene. Assay used: immunoSEQ multiplex PCR; TCRdb lists only in-frame clones, some missing. The sample includes approximately 220,000 clones, roughly 90% of them seen just once. Sequenced: PBMCs or T cells enriched from blood (not recorded which). This rearrangement joins TRBV7-2 to TRBJ1-3; D unclear. The source of this sequence is a woman in her 30s who had recovered from COVID-19. The CDR3 DNA follows: TGTGCCAGCAGCTTAATCCATCGAAACACCATATATTTT. It is translated as CASSLIHRNTIYF.